Listed here are 15 T cell receptor beta chains from one sample, sequenced in a study of T cells in Graves' hyperthyroidism and ophthalmopathy. The source material, RNA transcripts, was used to amplify TCR beta CDR3 regions. When the TCR CDR3 underwent first-round RT-PCR, the HTBI primer set was used. TCRdb itself ran the multiplex PCR reads through MiXCR, one entry per CDR3 protein. The table records some 150,000 distinct CDR3 sequences, over 20% of them present only once. Source material: blood. The receptors here all came from a woman between 50 and 59 years old with Graves' hyperthyroidism that later progressed to Graves' ophthalmopathy.

This clonotype was detected a few times. J is TRBJ1-1 and V is TRBV7-9, with D unclear. CDR1 is SEHNR, CDR2 FQNEAQ, per germline (reference sequence). V lost 1 base and J 5 bases, leaving 14 bases between the germline ends. The CDR3 is 15 residues long. The CDR3 sequence: CASSLEGTMGTEAFF. Here the CDR3 DNA reads TGTGCCAGCAGCTTAGAGGGCACTATGGGAACTGAAGCTTTCTTT.

This clonotype was counted only a few times. CDR3 coding DNA: TGTGCCATCAGGGGACAGATTAATGAAAAACTGTTTTTT. Its protein is CAIRGQINEKLFF. The chain is built from TRBV10-3 and TRBJ1-4; TRBD1 matches 7 bases. Germline trimming cut 6 bases from V and 4 bases from J; bases unmatched to any gene: 2. CDR1 is ENHRY and CDR2 is SYGVKD in the germline V gene. This CDR3 contains 13 residues.

The rearrangement uses TRBV7-9 and TRBJ2-7, with 9 bases identical to TRBD2. Trimming took 1 base from V and 5 from J; bases not matched to a gene: 9. The germline gives CDR1 SEHNR, CDR2 FQNEAQ (reference sequence). The CDR3 extends over 16 amino acids. CDR3 DNA: TGTGCCAGCAGCTTAGTCTCCCCTAGCGGGGTCCACGAGCAGTACTTC. Amino acid sequence: CASSLVSPSGVHEQYF.

This clonotype was counted many times. The rearrangement joins TRBV12-3 or TRBV12-4 to TRBJ2-5; a possible D gene is TRBD1 (6 bases). V was shortened by 6 bases and J by 5 bases, with 19 bases between the two germline ends. The CDR3 spans 15 residues. In DNA, the CDR3 is TGTGCCAGCAGGGGGGCAGGGACGGTCGATGAGACCCAGTACTTC. This gives the protein CASRGAGTVDETQYF.

J is TRBJ1-4 and V is TRBV4-1; TRBD1 agrees at 8 bases. V gave up 5 bases and J gave up 8 bases; unmatched junction bases: 10. The CDR3 loop spans 15 amino acids. Germline loops: CDR1 MGHRA, CDR2 YSYEKL. Written as DNA, the CDR3 is TGCGCCAGCAGCGTTGCCGGGACAGGAAGAGAAAAACTGTTTTTT. It translates to CASSVAGTGREKLFF.

This clonotype appeared many times. V gene TRBV20-1 combines with J gene TRBJ2-3, with D perhaps matching TRBD2 (6 bases). The CDR3 is 15 residues long. Between the trimmed V and J ends, which lost 0 bases and 6 bases, there was a span of 16 bases. Germline loops: CDR1 DFQATT, CDR2 SNEGSKA (reference sequence). In DNA form, the CDR3 reads TGCAGTGCTAGAGATCTTCAGGAGGGTAGGGATACGCAGTATTTT. Encoded protein: CSARDLQEGRDTQYF.

This clonotype appeared many times. The chain has TRBV7-3 and TRBJ2-1; 15 bases map to TRBD2. V lost 5 bases and J lost 6; bases outside the gene matches: 11. The germline CDR1 and CDR2 sequences are SGHTA and FQGTGA. The CDR3 runs 18 residues. CDR3 protein: CASSPRTSGRALTNEQFF. In DNA, the CDR3 is TGTGCCAGCAGCCCGCGGACTAGCGGGAGGGCCCTAACCAATGAGCAGTTCTTC. The variable domain in full, with the rest retrieved from reference TRBV7-3 and TRBJ2-1, is GAGVSQTPSNKVTEKGKYVELRCDPISGHTALYWYRQSLGQGPEFLIYFQGTGAADDSGLPNDRFFAVRPEGSVSTLKIQRTERGDSAVYLCASSPRTSGRALTNEQFFGPGTRLTVL.

The chain uses TRBV20-1 and TRBJ1-2; D perhaps matches TRBD1 (5 bases). The CDR3 has 15 amino acids. From germline, CDR1 is DFQATT and CDR2 SNEGSKA (reference sequence). Trimming cost V 0 bases and J 1 base, with 12 bases left between them. This chain's CDR3 is CSARDIRGVNYGYTF. CDR3 nucleotides: TGCAGTGCTAGAGATATCCGGGGCGTTAACTATGGCTACACCTTC.

This clonotype was counted only a few times. The genes are TRBV2 and TRBJ1-1; 9 bases are shared with TRBD1. The V and J ends lost 4 bases and 1 base, in that order; junction bases with no gene match: 10. The CDR3 is 17 amino acids. Germline V CDR1 and CDR2: SNHLY, FYNNEI. CDR3 sequence: CASSVRDRELGNTEAFF. CDR3 DNA sequence: TGTGCCAGCAGTGTGAGGGACAGGGAATTAGGGAACACTGAAGCTTTCTTT.

The table lists this clonotype with many counts. The chain employs TRBV11-2 and TRBJ2-2; 10 bases agree with TRBD2. The CDR3 loop spans 17 amino acids. Germline V gene lookup returns CDR1 SGHAT and CDR2 FQNNGV. Trimming at V came to 4 bases and at J to 1 base, leaving 6 bases not matched to a gene. The chain's CDR3 is CASSSRLAGLNTGELFF. DNA of the CDR3: TGTGCCAGCAGCTCCCGACTAGCGGGCTTGAACACCGGGGAGCTGTTTTTT.

The chain carries TRBV30 and TRBJ1-5, with D unclear. V shed 1 base and J shed 4 bases, with 5 bases lying between them. CDR1 and CDR2 from the germline V gene are GTSNPN and SVGIG (reference sequence). This CDR3 comprises 12 residues. The CDR3 DNA sequence: TGTGCCTGGAGTGACTTTAATCAGCCCCAGCATTTT. Residues: CAWSDFNQPQHF.

This clonotype turned up a few times. The genes are TRBV30 and TRBJ2-6, with D perhaps TRBD1 (6 bases). CDR3 size: 15 residues. Trimming cost V 4 bases and J 2 bases, with 12 bases left between them. Per the germline V gene, CDR1 is GTSNPN and CDR2 is SVGIG (reference sequence). The CDR3 DNA reads as TGTGCCTGGACTCCTTGGGGGCCTGGGGCCAACGTCCTGACTTTC. Its translation is CAWTPWGPGANVLTF.

The rearrangement joins TRBV7-2 to TRBJ2-5; the match to TRBD2 covers 7 bases. CDR3 size: 11 residues. CDR1 and CDR2 from the germline V gene are SGHTA and FQGNSA. J gave up 7 bases and V 5 bases, and 1 base lay outside the gene matches. The CDR3 sequence is CASSRGGTQYF. The CDR3 bases are TGTGCCAGCAGCCGCGGGGGGACCCAGTACTTC. Filled out from reference TRBV7-2 and TRBJ2-5, the complete variable domain reads GAGVSQSPSNKVTEKGKDVELRCDPISGHTALYWYRQSLGQGLEFLIYFQGNSAPDKSGLPSDRFSAERTGGSVSTLTIQRTQQEDSAVYLCASSRGGTQYFGPGTRLLVL.

This clonotype occurred many times. The rearrangement links TRBV27 to TRBJ1-5; maybe TRBD1 (5 bases). Between the trimmed V and J ends, which lost 5 bases and 5 bases, there was a span of 10 bases. This CDR3 has 13 residues. Germline V lookup: CDR1 MNHEY, CDR2 SMNVEV (reference sequence). The CDR3 DNA reads as TGTGCCAGCAGTCCGGGGACGTATCAGCCCCAGCATTTT. It is translated as CASSPGTYQPQHF.

The genes are TRBV10-2 and TRBJ2-5; a possible D gene is TRBD2 (6 bases). Germline V gene sequence: CDR1 WSHSY, CDR2 SAAADI. The V and J ends lost 7 bases and 7 bases respectively, with 16 bases between them. This CDR3 has 13 residues. This chain's CDR3 is CASNEGGRGTQYF. The CDR3 bases are TGCGCCAGCAACGAGGGAGGTAGGGGGACCCAGTACTTC.